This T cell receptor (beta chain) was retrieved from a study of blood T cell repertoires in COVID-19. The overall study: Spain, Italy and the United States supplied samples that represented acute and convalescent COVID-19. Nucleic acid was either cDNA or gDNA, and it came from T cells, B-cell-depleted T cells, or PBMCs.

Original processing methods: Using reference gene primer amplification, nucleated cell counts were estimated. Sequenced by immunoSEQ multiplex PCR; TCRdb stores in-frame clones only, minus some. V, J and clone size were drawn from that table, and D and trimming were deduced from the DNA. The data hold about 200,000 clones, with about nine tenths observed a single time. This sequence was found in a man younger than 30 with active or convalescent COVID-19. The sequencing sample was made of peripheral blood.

Here the CDR3 reads CASSSLGTSAYNEQFF. Here the CDR3 DNA reads TGTGCCAGCAGCAGCCTCGGGACTAGCGCATACAATGAGCAGTTCTTC. This chain joins TRBV11-2 and TRBJ2-1, with 10 bases fitting TRBD2. Looked up from germline, CDR1 is SGHAT and CDR2 is FQNNGV. After removal of 5 bases from V and 4 bases from J, the junction contained 8 bases not matched to a gene. The CDR3 loop spans 16 amino acids.